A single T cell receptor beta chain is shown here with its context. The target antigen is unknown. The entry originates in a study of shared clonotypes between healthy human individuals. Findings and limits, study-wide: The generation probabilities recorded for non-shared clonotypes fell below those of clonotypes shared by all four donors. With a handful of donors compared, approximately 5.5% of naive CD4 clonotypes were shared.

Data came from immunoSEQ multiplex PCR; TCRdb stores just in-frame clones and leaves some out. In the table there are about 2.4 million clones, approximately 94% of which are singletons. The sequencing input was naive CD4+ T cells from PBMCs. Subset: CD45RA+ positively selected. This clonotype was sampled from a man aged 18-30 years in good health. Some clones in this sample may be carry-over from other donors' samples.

The CDR3 bases are TGTGCCAGCTCCTCCCCTGCAAGCGGGAGGTTTTACGAGCAGTACTTC. This translates into CASSSPASGRFYEQYF. The chain couples TRBV28 to TRBJ2-7; TRBD2 agrees at 9 bases. The CDR3 extends over 16 amino acids. Germline V lookup: CDR1 MDHEN, CDR2 SYDVKM. The V and J ends lost 8 bases and 4 bases, in that order; junction bases with no gene match: 15.